This entry lists 21 T cell receptor beta chains sequenced from one sample in a study of shared clonotypes between healthy human individuals. Using immunoSEQ multiplex PCR, the repertoire was profiled, and TCRdb retains in-frame clones only, with some absent. The data show roughly 500,000 clones, approximately 95% seen once. The sequencing sample was made of naive CD4+ T cells sorted from blood. Stated subset: CD45RA+ positively selected. The receptors come from a woman between 25 and 40 years old in good health.

The rearrangement uses TRBV7-9 and TRBJ2-2; unclear D gene. V lost 1 base, J lost 4 bases, and 13 bases lay in between. Germline lookup yields CDR1 SEHNR and CDR2 FQNEAQ (reference sequence). The length of the CDR3 is 16 residues. The CDR3 loop is CASSLGGIQSTGELFF. CDR3 in DNA: TGTGCCAGCAGCTTAGGCGGTATTCAGAGCACCGGGGAGCTGTTTTTT.

This sequence joins TRBV19 and TRBJ2-1; D may match TRBD1 or TRBD2 (6 bases each). Trimming pared 6 bases from V and 10 bases from J, leaving 22 bases between. Germline values: CDR1 LNHDA, CDR2 SQIVND (reference sequence). The CDR3 spans 15 residues. The chain's CDR3 is CASRGSRGATREQFF. The CDR3 nucleotides read TGTGCCAGTAGAGGTTCGAGGGGGGCTACAAGGGAGCAGTTCTTC.

The chain combines TRBV5-5 with TRBJ1-5; weak D call: TRBD1 (5 bases). There are 15 residues in the CDR3. CDR1 is SGHKS and CDR2 is YYEKEE in the germline V gene (reference sequence). V was cut by 4 bases and J by 5 bases, with 16 bases left in between. The DNA for the CDR3 is TGTGCCAGCAGCCTTGAGGGGCGCGACTATCAGCCCCAGCATTTT. Translating gives CASSLEGRDYQPQHF.

V gene TRBV19 combines with J gene TRBJ1-2; weak D call: TRBD1 (6 bases). CDR1 LNHDA and CDR2 SQIVND come from the germline V gene (reference sequence). Trimming stripped 6 bases from V and 5 bases from J, with 16 bases between. The CDR3 loop spans 14 amino acids. Here the CDR3 reads CASSGIHRDYGYTF. CDR3 sequence (DNA): TGTGCCAGTAGCGGAATCCACAGGGATTATGGCTACACCTTC.

The V and J genes are TRBV28 and TRBJ2-3; D might be TRBD2 (6 bases). There are 16 residues in the CDR3. V dropped 4 bases and J dropped 2 bases, with 16 bases sitting between them. Germline V gene sequence: CDR1 MDHEN, CDR2 SYDVKM. The CDR3 sequence is CASSSRGLANTDTQYF. For the CDR3, the DNA is TGTGCCAGCAGTTCACGGGGGTTGGCTAACACAGATACGCAGTATTTT. Complete variable domain (other parts from reference TRBV28 and TRBJ2-3): DVKVTQSSRYLVKRTGEKVFLECVQDMDHENMFWYRQDPGLGLRLIYFSYDVKMKEKGDIPEGYSVSREKKERFSLILESASTNQTSMYLCASSSRGLANTDTQYFGPGTRLTVL.

The rearrangement uses TRBV4-1 and TRBJ1-4; possible D gene TRBD1, 6 bases. CDR1 is MGHRA, CDR2 YSYEKL, per germline. The CDR3 contains 16 residues. With 2 bases removed from V and 2 bases from J, the gap between germline ends came to 12 bases. The CDR3 coding sequence is TGCGCCAGCAGCCAAATCGTAGGGGGGACTAATGAAAAACTGTTTTTT. It yields the protein CASSQIVGGTNEKLFF.

The chain combines TRBV28 with TRBJ2-2; D not resolved. This CDR3 region has 12 residues. CDR1 and CDR2 from the germline V gene are MDHEN and SYDVKM. Trimming removed 10 bases from V and 4 bases from J, with 10 bases in between. CDR3 sequence reads: CATRYSTGELFF. In nucleotides, the CDR3 is TGTGCCACAAGATACAGCACCGGGGAGCTGTTTTTT.

The V call is TRBV13, the J call TRBJ2-7; 9 nucleotides match TRBD2. CDR1 and CDR2 from the germline V gene are PRHDT and FYEKMQ (reference sequence). V lost 3 bases and J lost 0; bases outside the gene matches: 6. The CDR3 is made up of 16 amino acids. CDR3 DNA: TGTGCCAGCAGCTTGAGTGCAGCGGGAGGCTCCTACGAGCAGTACTTC. As protein: CASSLSAAGGSYEQYF.

The gene calls are TRBV18 and TRBJ2-7, with D perhaps being TRBD1 or TRBD2 (6 bases each). The CDR3 length is 14 residues. Germline CDR1 and CDR2: KGHSH and LQKENI. Trimming pared 2 bases from V and 0 bases from J, leaving 8 bases between. CDR3 DNA sequence: TGTGCCAGCTCACCAGAGGGGGGCTCCTACGAGCAGTACTTC. Its protein product is CASSPEGGSYEQYF.

The rearrangement joins TRBV30 to TRBJ1-5; 10 bases are a match to TRBD1. Trimming removed 5 bases from V and 4 bases from J; junction bases left unmatched: 14. The CDR3 totals 17 residues. Germline values: CDR1 GTSNPN, CDR2 SVGIG (reference sequence). The CDR3 coding sequence is TGTGCCTGGTCAGCCGACAGGGGGCTGATCGGGAATCAGCCCCAGCATTTT. It codes for CAWSADRGLIGNQPQHF.

J is TRBJ1-2 and V is TRBV16; D gene unclear. Germline lookup yields CDR1 KGHSY and CDR2 FQNENV. The germline V and J ends were trimmed by 1 base and 7 bases, with 16 bases remaining between them. The CDR3 contains 15 residues. As DNA, the CDR3 is TGTGCCAGCAGCCAATATCAGTCGTCGGAAGGTGGCTACACCTTC. Protein product: CASSQYQSSEGGYTF.

The CDR3 coding sequence is TGTGCCAGCAGCTTAGTTGGTAGCGGGGGGACGAAGCAGTTCTTC. This sequence encodes CASSLVGSGGTKQFF. V gene TRBV7-2 combines with J gene TRBJ2-1, with TRBD2 matching 10 bases. The CDR3 sequence is 15 residues long. Germline assignment: CDR1 SGHTA and CDR2 FQGNSA. Losses at the gene ends were 1 base for V and 11 bases for J; bases not matched to a gene: 8.

The chain links TRBV27 to TRBJ2-2, with TRBD1 identical over 12 bases. The CDR3 is 15 amino acids. CDR1 and CDR2 (germline): MNHEY, SMNVEV (reference sequence). The trim removed 6 bases at V and 6 bases at J, leaving 5 bases unmatched. CDR3 in amino acids: CASRGTGGSAGELFF. The DNA for the CDR3 is TGTGCCAGCAGAGGGACAGGGGGCTCGGCCGGGGAGCTGTTTTTT.

This clone has a single count. This chain uses TRBV7-3 with TRBJ1-6; TRBD1 is a possible D gene (6 bases). V lost 5 bases, J lost 5 bases, and 10 bases lay in between. The germline V gene encodes CDR1 SGHTA and CDR2 FQGTGA. The CDR3 contains 14 residues. DNA of the CDR3: TGTGCCAGCAGCGAGGACAGCAATAATTCACCCCTCCACTTT. Amino acids: CASSEDSNNSPLHF.

This sequence joins TRBV2 and TRBJ1-1; D gene ambiguous. V was clipped by 2 bases and J by 1 base, with 20 bases between them. Per germline, CDR1 SNHLY and CDR2 FYNNEI. CDR3 length equals 18 residues. The CDR3 coding sequence is TGTGCCAGCAGTGAATTCCTGAGTCCCCCTTCAGGGAACACTGAAGCTTTCTTT. It codes for CASSEFLSPPSGNTEAFF.

CDR3: CASSGGQLQTEAFF. CDR3 bases: TGTGCCAGCAGCGGAGGACAGCTGCAAACTGAAGCTTTCTTT. The rearrangement joins TRBV9 to TRBJ1-1, with D perhaps matching TRBD1 (6 bases). The length of the CDR3 is 14 residues. From germline, CDR1 is SGDLS and CDR2 YYNGEE. V was pared by 3 bases and J by 5 bases, with 14 bases between.

The genes are TRBV11-2 and TRBJ1-5; D is possibly TRBD1 (5 bases). The CDR3 is 13 amino acids. Germline V gives CDR1 SGHAT, CDR2 FQNNGV. V was cut by 4 bases and J by 9 bases, with 13 bases left in between. The CDR3 DNA follows: TGTGCCAGCAGCTCGCAGGGTTTGGGGCCCCAGCATTTT. This gives the protein CASSSQGLGPQHF.

The chain uses TRBV5-6 and TRBJ1-1; the D gene is possibly TRBD1 (6 bases). The CDR3 is made up of 12 amino acids. Trimming pared 4 bases from V and 5 bases from J, leaving 9 bases between. CDR1 is SGHDT and CDR2 is YYEEEE in the germline V gene. In nucleotides, the CDR3 is TGTGCCAGCAGCCCCGACAGGACTGAAGCTTTCTTT. Amino acids: CASSPDRTEAFF.

The V call is TRBV10-3, the J call TRBJ2-1; 7 bases line up with TRBD2. Germline assignment: CDR1 ENHRY and CDR2 SYGVKD. J gave up 6 bases and V 6 bases, and 11 bases lay outside the gene matches. CDR3 length equals 15 residues. The DNA of the CDR3 is TGTGCCATCAGGGAAGGAGGGAGGGCCCCCAATGAGCAGTTCTTC. It yields the protein CAIREGGRAPNEQFF.

The chain uses TRBV30 and TRBJ2-2; 13 bases are shared with TRBD2. V trimming: 8 bases; J trimming: 5 bases; junction bases outside the gene matches: 11. The CDR3 has 16 amino acids. Germline-derived CDR1 and CDR2 are GTSNPN and SVGIG (reference sequence). The CDR3 DNA follows: TGTGCCGCACCGGGACTAGCGGGACTCGGGACCGGGGAGCTGTTTTTT. Its protein is CAAPGLAGLGTGELFF.

The chain joins TRBV5-1 to TRBJ2-5; TRBD1 matches 11 bases. The closer fit of TRBJ2-7 to the DNA end suggests the J call may be wrong. This CDR3 is 15 amino acids long. Germline V gene lookup returns CDR1 SGHRS and CDR2 YFSETQ. CDR3 sequence reads: CASAPQGQGVYEQYF. DNA of the CDR3: TGCGCCAGCGCGCCTCAGGGACAGGGGGTCTACGAGCAGTACTTC.